These 30 T cell receptor beta chains were sequenced from one sample in a study of blood T cells in healthy people across ages. Primed by a sample-barcoded 5' primer and a J-beta primer mix, a second PCR proceeded for 7 to 11 cycles. One entry per CDR3 protein results from TCRdb running MiXCR on the 5' RACE reads. Found here are roughly 680,000 distinct CDR3 sequences, approximately 50% of them singletons; the top ten hold around a third. Material for sequencing was blood. These receptors all come from a woman in her sixties in good health.

The chain carries TRBV6-2 or TRBV6-3 and TRBJ2-5, with TRBD2 identical over 11 bases. CDR1 is MNHEY, CDR2 SVGEGT, per germline. The CDR3 spans 13 residues. Trimming took 5 bases from V and 9 from J; bases not matched to a gene: 5. CDR3 in DNA: TGTGCCAGCAGTACTATAGCGGGGGGGTCCCAGTACTTC. This encodes CASSTIAGGSQYF.

The V gene is TRBV27, the J gene TRBJ2-4, with D unclear. This CDR3 is built from 15 residues. The ends were cut back, 1 base at V and 7 bases at J, with 14 bases in the middle. Per germline, CDR1 MNHEY and CDR2 SMNVEV (reference sequence). This CDR3 is CASSLLGGSYNIQYF. The CDR3 bases are TGTGCCAGCAGTTTATTAGGCGGAAGTTACAACATTCAGTACTTC.

The chain has TRBV2 and TRBJ1-1, with a weak D call TRBD1 (6 bases). In germline, CDR1 is SNHLY, CDR2 FYNNEI. The V and J ends lost 6 bases and 5 bases respectively, with 13 bases between them. The CDR3 is made up of 13 amino acids. Here the CDR3 reads CASSPDRLTEAFF. DNA for the CDR3: TGTGCCAGCAGCCCAGACAGGCTAACTGAAGCTTTCTTT.

The chain recombines TRBV7-9 with TRBJ2-5; D is possibly TRBD1 (5 bases). Germline lookup yields CDR1 SEHNR and CDR2 FQNEAQ (reference sequence). The CDR3 is 15 amino acids. The germline V and J ends were trimmed by 5 bases and 4 bases, with 17 bases remaining between them. The CDR3 protein is CASSQSGIRGETQYF. DNA for the CDR3: TGTGCCAGCAGCCAATCAGGGATTCGCGGAGAGACCCAGTACTTC.

This clonotype was counted a few times. The chain links TRBV29-1 to TRBJ1-4; the match to TRBD1 covers 8 bases. Germline CDR1 and CDR2: SQVTM and ANQGSEA. The CDR3 has 12 amino acids. V gave up 5 bases and J gave up 8 bases; unmatched junction bases: 4. The CDR3 nucleotides are TGCAGCGTTATGACAGGGGAGGAAAAACTGTTTTTT. Translating it yields CSVMTGEEKLFF.

This chain connects TRBV20-1 to TRBJ2-1; 9 bases fit TRBD2. The CDR3 has 16 residues. V gave up 2 bases and J gave up 1 base; unmatched junction bases: 6. The germline CDR1 and CDR2 sequences are DFQATT and SNEGSKA (reference sequence). CDR3 amino acids: CSARTRAGGSYNEQFF. The CDR3, as DNA: TGCAGTGCTAGAACTCGAGCGGGGGGATCCTACAATGAGCAGTTCTTC.

The chain combines TRBV20-1 with TRBJ2-7, with unresolved D. The CDR3 loop spans 11 amino acids. The germline CDR1 and CDR2 sequences are DFQATT and SNEGSKA (reference sequence). The germline V and J ends were trimmed by 4 bases and 2 bases, with 6 bases remaining between them. CDR3 sequence: CSAIAPYEQYF. CDR3 sequence (DNA): TGCAGTGCTATTGCCCCCTACGAGCAGTACTTC.

The rearrangement uses TRBV20-1 and TRBJ2-7; D possibly corresponds to TRBD2 (6 bases). V was trimmed by 6 bases and J by 2 bases, leaving 14 bases between them. The CDR3 is made up of 13 amino acids. Germline assignment: CDR1 DFQATT and CDR2 SNEGSKA (reference sequence). In nucleotides, the CDR3 is TGCAGTGCCGAGCGGGCGGGGACCTACGAGCAGTACTTC. Protein: CSAERAGTYEQYF.

The rearrangement uses TRBV3-1 and TRBJ2-5, with D possibly being TRBD1 or TRBD2 (5 bases each). The V and J ends lost 4 bases and 3 bases respectively, with 15 bases between them. Germline assignment: CDR1 LGHDT and CDR2 YNNKEL (reference sequence). This CDR3 spans 15 amino acids. The CDR3 region is CASSPFRDPKETQYF. DNA of the CDR3: TGTGCCAGCAGCCCATTCCGGGACCCCAAAGAGACCCAGTACTTC.

The chain has TRBV20-1 and TRBJ2-1; 9 nucleotides match TRBD2. TRBJ2-7 matches the DNA end more closely, so the J call is doubtful. The CDR3 covers 17 residues. CDR1 is DFQATT, CDR2 SNEGSKA, per germline (reference sequence). DNA for the CDR3: TGCAGTGCTAGGCAACTAGCGGGCCAGAGCTCCTACAATGAGCAGTACTTC. This codes for CSARQLAGQSSYNEQYF.

The CDR3 loop reads CASSQYSGGSYTF. Written as DNA, the CDR3 is TGCGCCAGCAGCCAATACAGCGGGGGTAGCTACACCTTC. The chain employs TRBV4-1 and TRBJ1-2; a weak D match, TRBD1 (5 bases). CDR3 length equals 13 residues. Germline V gene sequence: CDR1 MGHRA, CDR2 YSYEKL. V was shortened by 2 bases and J by 9 bases, with 13 bases between the two germline ends.

The chain has TRBV5-5 and TRBJ2-1; TRBD1 matches at 10 bases. V lost 0 bases to trimming and J lost 6 bases; unmatched junction nucleotides: 9. This CDR3 comprises 17 residues. Germline assignment: CDR1 SGHKS and CDR2 YYEKEE (reference sequence). CDR3 nucleotide sequence: TGTGCCAGCAGCTTGGTTTTGGTCCGGGACAGGGGCAATGAGCAGTTCTTC. Amino acids: CASSLVLVRDRGNEQFF.

This chain links TRBV20-1 with TRBJ1-2, with D possibly TRBD1 on 5 matching bases. This CDR3 region has 15 residues. V lost 0 bases, J lost 4 bases, and 15 bases lay in between. CDR1 and CDR2 (germline): DFQATT, SNEGSKA (reference sequence). CDR3 region: CSARERGREAYGYTF. The CDR3 nucleotides read TGCAGTGCTAGAGAGAGGGGAAGGGAAGCCTATGGCTACACCTTC.

V gene TRBV5-1 combines with J gene TRBJ2-3; TRBD2 aligns across 7 bases. V gave up 6 bases and J gave up 5 bases; unmatched junction bases: 9. The CDR3 length is 14 residues. Germline CDR1 reads SGHRS; CDR2 reads YFSETQ. For the CDR3, the DNA is TGCGCCAGCATGGTTGGCGGGAGTATAGATACGCAGTATTTT. Translated: CASMVGGSIDTQYF.

A few counts support this clonotype. The genes are TRBV5-1 and TRBJ2-3, with D possibly matching TRBD1 (6 bases). This CDR3 spans 16 amino acids. Trimming took off 4 bases at V and 0 bases at J, with 15 bases between the two ends. The V gene's germline CDR1 is SGHRS and CDR2 YFSETQ. CDR3 sequence reads: CASSLWDNLSTDTQYF. CDR3 bases: TGCGCCAGCAGCCTCTGGGACAACCTCAGCACAGATACGCAGTATTTT.

The V gene is TRBV28, the J gene TRBJ1-2, with 7 bases identical to TRBD1. Trimming took 3 bases from V and 0 from J; bases not matched to a gene: 10. Germline CDR1 MDHEN, CDR2 SYDVKM. This CDR3 is built from 17 residues. This chain's CDR3 is CASSFGTAALSNYGYTF. The CDR3 DNA is TGTGCCAGCAGTTTCGGGACAGCTGCACTCTCTAACTATGGCTACACCTTC.

The chain links TRBV20-1 to TRBJ2-2; 8 nucleotides match TRBD1. Losses at the gene ends were 6 bases for V and 1 base for J; bases not matched to a gene: 7. The CDR3 is 15 residues long. Germline values: CDR1 DFQATT, CDR2 SNEGSKA (reference sequence). CDR3 in DNA: TGCAGTGCGTTTAGACAGGGGAGGAACACCGGGGAGCTGTTTTTT. Residues: CSAFRQGRNTGELFF.

This clonotype occurred a few times. The chain links TRBV7-2 to TRBJ2-7; 11 bases match TRBD2. From germline, CDR1 is SGHTA and CDR2 FQGNSA. The CDR3 sequence is 16 residues long. Trimming at V came to 7 bases and at J to 3 bases, leaving 11 bases not matched to a gene. CDR3: CASTGTSGSKVYEQYF. CDR3 nucleotides: TGTGCCAGCACCGGGACTAGCGGTTCCAAGGTCTACGAGCAGTACTTC.

This clonotype came up a few times. A much larger clone sits a single nucleotide away, making a read error possible. The chain couples TRBV20-1 to TRBJ2-1, with D possibly being TRBD1 (5 bases). The CDR3 runs to 11 residues. CDR1 is DFQATT and CDR2 is SNEGSKA in the germline V gene (reference sequence). Trimming pared 5 bases from V and 13 bases from J, leaving 15 bases between. This CDR3 reads CSAQGRETQFF. For the CDR3, the DNA is TGCAGTGCTCAGGGCAGAGAGACCCAGTTCTTC.

This clonotype was seen more than once but under ten times. CDR3 bases: TGTGCCAGCAGTTTCCACAGGGGGCGGTCCACTGAAGCTTTCTTT. It encodes CASSFHRGRSTEAFF. The chain joins TRBV27 to TRBJ1-1, with 9 bases fitting TRBD1. The CDR3 is 15 residues long. V was clipped by 3 bases and J by 4 bases; unmatched bases: 6. The germline CDR1 and CDR2 sequences are MNHEY and SMNVEV (reference sequence).

This sequence joins TRBV25-1 and TRBJ2-5; no firm D call. V lost 7 bases, J lost 11 bases, and 26 bases lay in between. From germline, CDR1 is MGHDK and CDR2 SYGVNS. The CDR3 consists of 15 residues. The CDR3 DNA reads TGTGCCAGCACCGAAGCGAGTCTGGGTCGCAATGAGCAGTACTTC. The encoded protein is CASTEASLGRNEQYF.

Concerning this clonotype: A much more abundant neighbour one base away suggests this may be a read error. V gene TRBV15 combines with J gene TRBJ1-2, with 7 bases fitting TRBD1. Germline-derived CDR1 and CDR2 are LNHNV and YYDKDF (reference sequence). This CDR3 comprises 15 residues. The CDR3 is CAASPMRQGDYGYTF. The CDR3 nucleotides read TGTGCCGCCAGCCCAATGCGACAGGGCGACTATGGCTACACCTTC.

This chain connects TRBV7-9 to TRBJ2-5; 10 positions agree with TRBD2. Trimming cost V 3 bases and J 2 bases; bases outside gene matches: 6. Germline V CDR1 and CDR2: SEHNR, FQNEAQ (reference sequence). This CDR3 contains 16 residues. The CDR3 DNA reads as TGTGCCAGCAGCTTCCCGGGACTAGCGTCACAAGAGACCCAGTACTTC. Protein: CASSFPGLASQETQYF.

J is TRBJ2-3 and V is TRBV5-1; 7 bases match TRBD1. With 4 bases clipped from V and 6 bases from J, the junction kept 8 bases outside the gene matches. The CDR3 spans 14 residues. Germline V gene data show CDR1 as SGHRS and CDR2 as YFSETQ. The CDR3 protein is CASSNRQGSDTQYF. The CDR3 DNA reads TGCGCCAGCAGCAACCGACAGGGTTCGGATACGCAGTATTTT.

The J gene is TRBJ2-7, the V gene TRBV7-3, with D perhaps matching TRBD1 (6 bases). The CDR3 sequence is 16 residues long. Trimming shortened V by 0 bases and J by 0 bases, and 12 bases separated the two germline ends. The V gene's germline CDR1 is SGHTA and CDR2 FQGTGA. This CDR3 is CASSLTAADSSYEQYF. The CDR3 region has the DNA TGTGCCAGCAGCTTAACTGCTGCGGACAGCTCCTACGAGCAGTACTTC.

Only one count was recorded for this clonotype. The CDR3 is CASSPWERPLSYNEQFF. The CDR3 DNA reads as TGTGCCAGCAGTCCGTGGGAGCGCCCCCTTTCCTACAATGAGCAGTTCTTC. This chain links TRBV28 with TRBJ2-1; TRBD2 is a possible D gene (5 bases). This CDR3 spans 17 amino acids. V was shortened by 5 bases and J by 1 base, with 18 bases between the two germline ends. In germline, CDR1 is MDHEN, CDR2 SYDVKM.

The V call is TRBV29-1, the J call TRBJ2-3; a weak D match, TRBD2 (6 bases). CDR3 length equals 16 residues. V was clipped by 0 bases and J by 4 bases, with 17 bases between them. Germline V gives CDR1 SQVTM, CDR2 ANQGSEA. The CDR3 sequence: CSVEDRGERVADTQYF. DNA for the CDR3: TGCAGCGTTGAAGATCGCGGGGAGAGGGTGGCAGATACGCAGTATTTT.

V is TRBV5-1 and J is TRBJ2-1; no clear D. The V gene's germline CDR1 is SGHRS and CDR2 YFSETQ. Between the trimmed V and J ends, which lost 1 base and 7 bases, there was a span of 18 bases. CDR3 length equals 16 residues. The CDR3 sequence: CASSLRALALGNEQFF. The CDR3 nucleotides read TGCGCCAGCAGCTTGAGAGCGCTTGCCTTGGGGAATGAGCAGTTCTTC.

The chain joins TRBV29-1 to TRBJ2-2; TRBD2 matches 9 bases. From germline, CDR1 is SQVTM and CDR2 ANQGSEA. The CDR3 length is 15 residues. Losses at the gene ends were 5 bases for V and 4 bases for J; bases not matched to a gene: 8. DNA of the CDR3: TGCAGCGTTCCCCAGGCGGGAGGGCCCACCGGGGAGCTGTTTTTT. Translated, it gives CSVPQAGGPTGELFF.

This clonotype was detected a few times. V is TRBV5-1 and J is TRBJ2-7; 14 bases match TRBD2. The CDR3 covers 15 residues. Germline V gives CDR1 SGHRS, CDR2 YFSETQ. The junction had 2 bases not matched to a gene; V was cut back by 3 bases and J by 3 bases. As DNA, the CDR3 is TGCGCCAGCAGCTACGGACTAGCGGGGGGCTACGAGCAGTACTTC. It codes for CASSYGLAGGYEQYF.